This entry features one T cell receptor beta chain sequence. The record originates from a study of shared clonotypes between healthy human individuals. CDR1 and CDR2 (germline): SQVTM, ANQGSEA. V lost 3 bases and J lost 0, with 12 bases in between. The length of the CDR3 is 16 residues. The authors split each subset's genomic DNA evenly across several immunoSEQ plates. Sequencing used immunoSEQ multiplex PCR; TCRdb keeps in-frame clones, though not all of them. The data hold 450,000 to 550,000 clones, with about four fifths observed a single time. The sequencing sample was made of PBMCs. V is TRBV29-1 and J is TRBJ2-6; D remains ambiguous. The TCR originated in a woman aged 40 to 50 in good health. Some clones in this sample may be carry-over from other donors' samples. CDR3: CSVDSGFPSGANVLTF. The CDR3 DNA reads TGCAGCGTTGATTCCGGGTTCCCCTCTGGGGCCAACGTCCTGACTTTC.